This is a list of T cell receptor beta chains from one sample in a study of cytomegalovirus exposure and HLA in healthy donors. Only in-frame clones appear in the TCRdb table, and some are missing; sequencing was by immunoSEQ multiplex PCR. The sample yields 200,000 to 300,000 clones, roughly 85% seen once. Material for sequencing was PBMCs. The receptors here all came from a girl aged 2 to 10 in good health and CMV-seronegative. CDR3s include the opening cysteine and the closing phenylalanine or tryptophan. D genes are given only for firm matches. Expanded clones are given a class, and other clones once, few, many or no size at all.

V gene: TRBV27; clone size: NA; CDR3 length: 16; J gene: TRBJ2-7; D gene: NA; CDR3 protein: CASSFARGRPPYEQYF; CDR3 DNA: TGTGCCAGCAGTTTTGCGCGGGGCCGCCCCCCTTACGAGCAGTACTTC
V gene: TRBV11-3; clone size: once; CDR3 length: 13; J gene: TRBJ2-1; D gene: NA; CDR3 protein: CASSLGAVQEQFF; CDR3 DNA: TGTGCCAGCAGCTTAGGCGCCGTCCAAGAGCAGTTCTTC
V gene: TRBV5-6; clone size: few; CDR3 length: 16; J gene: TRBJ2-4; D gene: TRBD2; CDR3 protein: CASTTGGEVAKNIQYF; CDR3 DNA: TGTGCCAGCACGACCGGGGGGGAGGTCGCCAAAAACATTCAGTACTTC
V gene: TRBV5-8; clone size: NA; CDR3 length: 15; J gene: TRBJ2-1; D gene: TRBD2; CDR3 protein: CASSLTSGNHNEQFF; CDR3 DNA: TGTGCCAGCAGCTTGACTAGCGGGAATCACAATGAGCAGTTCTTC
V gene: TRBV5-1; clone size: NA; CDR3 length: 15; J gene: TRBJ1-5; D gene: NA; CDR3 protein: CASAPWRGQSQPQHF; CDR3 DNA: TGCGCCAGCGCTCCATGGCGGGGGCAAAGTCAGCCCCAGCATTTT
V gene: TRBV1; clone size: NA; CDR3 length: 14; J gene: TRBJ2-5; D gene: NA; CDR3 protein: CTSGRLAGKETQYF; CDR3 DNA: TGCACCAGCGGGCGACTAGCGGGGAAAGAGACCCAGTACTTC
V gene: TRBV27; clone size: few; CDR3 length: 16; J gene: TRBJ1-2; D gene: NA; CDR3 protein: CASSPRRGAGDYGYTF; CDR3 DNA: TGTGCCAGCAGCCCGAGACGGGGGGCCGGGGACTATGGCTACACCTTC
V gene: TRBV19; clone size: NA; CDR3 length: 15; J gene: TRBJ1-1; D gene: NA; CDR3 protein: CASSIPGLQNTEAFF; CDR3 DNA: TGTGCCAGTAGTATTCCCGGACTCCAGAACACTGAAGCTTTCTTT
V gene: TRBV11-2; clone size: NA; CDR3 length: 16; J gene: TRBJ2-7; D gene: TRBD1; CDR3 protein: CASSYTGGANGYEQYF; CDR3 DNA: TGTGCCAGCAGCTATACAGGGGGCGCTAATGGCTACGAGCAGTACTTC
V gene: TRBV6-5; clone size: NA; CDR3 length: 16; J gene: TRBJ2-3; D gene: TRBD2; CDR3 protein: CASSWGLSVSTDTQYF; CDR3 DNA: TGTGCCAGCAGTTGGGGACTATCCGTCAGCACAGATACGCAGTATTTT
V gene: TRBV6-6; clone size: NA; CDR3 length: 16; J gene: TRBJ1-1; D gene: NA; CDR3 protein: CASKGRGGHMETEAFF; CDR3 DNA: TGTGCCAGCAAAGGCAGGGGCGGGCATATGGAGACTGAAGCTTTCTTT
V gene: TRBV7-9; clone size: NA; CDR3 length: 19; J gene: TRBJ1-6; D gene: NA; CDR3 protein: CSSSLAAIGRSSYNSPLHF; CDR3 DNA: TGTTCCAGCAGCTTAGCCGCCATCGGTCGGAGCTCCTATAATTCACCCCTCCACTTT
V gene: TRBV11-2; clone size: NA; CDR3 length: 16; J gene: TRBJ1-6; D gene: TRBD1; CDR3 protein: CASSPAYRDRNPPLHF; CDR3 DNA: TGTGCCAGCAGCCCAGCATACCGGGACAGGAATCCACCCCTCCACTTT
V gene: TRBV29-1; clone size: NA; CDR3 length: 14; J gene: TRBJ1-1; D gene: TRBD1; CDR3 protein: CSVSGRDSPAGAFF; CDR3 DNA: TGCAGCGTGTCGGGGCGGGACAGCCCTGCTGGAGCTTTCTTT
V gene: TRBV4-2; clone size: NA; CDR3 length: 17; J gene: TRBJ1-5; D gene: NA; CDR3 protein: CASSQDIGEGRNQPQHF; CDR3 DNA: TGTGCCAGCAGCCAAGATATAGGGGAGGGACGCAATCAGCCCCAGCATTTT
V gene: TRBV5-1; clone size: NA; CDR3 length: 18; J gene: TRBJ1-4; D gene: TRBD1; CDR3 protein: CASSVTGTGPSTNEKLFF; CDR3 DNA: TGCGCCAGCAGCGTTACCGGGACAGGGCCCTCAACTAATGAAAAACTGTTTTTT
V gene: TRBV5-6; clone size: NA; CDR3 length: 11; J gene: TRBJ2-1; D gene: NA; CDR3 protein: CASSNDEKQFF; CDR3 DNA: TGTGCCAGCAGTAATGATGAGAAGCAGTTCTTC
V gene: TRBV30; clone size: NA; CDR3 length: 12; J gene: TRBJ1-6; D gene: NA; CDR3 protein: CAWSVQNSPLHF; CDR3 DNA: TGTGCCTGGAGTGTTCAGAATTCACCCCTCCACTTT
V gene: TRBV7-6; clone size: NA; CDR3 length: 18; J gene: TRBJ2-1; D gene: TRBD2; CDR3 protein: CASSLILGHRGGYNEQFF; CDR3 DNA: TGTGCCAGCAGCTTAATCCTGGGGCATCGGGGGGGATACAATGAGCAGTTCTTC
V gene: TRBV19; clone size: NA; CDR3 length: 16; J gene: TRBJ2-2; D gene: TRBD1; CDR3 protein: CASSVGQGARTGELFF; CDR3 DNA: TGTGCCAGTAGTGTAGGACAGGGGGCTCGGACCGGGGAGCTGTTTTTT
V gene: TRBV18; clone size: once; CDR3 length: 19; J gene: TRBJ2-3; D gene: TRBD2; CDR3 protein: CASSPVLTRLAGRTDTQYF; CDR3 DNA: TGTGCCAGCTCACCGGTTCTCACCCGTCTAGCGGGTCGCACAGATACGCAGTATTTT
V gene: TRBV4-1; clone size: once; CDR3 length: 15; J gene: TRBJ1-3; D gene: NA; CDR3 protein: CASSRLQGSGNTIYF; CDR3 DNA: TGCGCCAGCAGTCGTTTGCAGGGCTCTGGAAACACCATATATTTT
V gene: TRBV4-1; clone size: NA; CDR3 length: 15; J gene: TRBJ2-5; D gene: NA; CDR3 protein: CASSQDKRVGETQYF; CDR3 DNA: TGCGCCAGCAGCCAAGATAAACGGGTTGGGGAGACCCAGTACTTC
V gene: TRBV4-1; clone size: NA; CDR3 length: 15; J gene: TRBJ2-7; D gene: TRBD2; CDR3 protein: CASSQVASGSYEQYF; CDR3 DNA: TGCGCCAGCAGCCAAGTTGCTAGCGGTTCCTACGAGCAGTACTTC
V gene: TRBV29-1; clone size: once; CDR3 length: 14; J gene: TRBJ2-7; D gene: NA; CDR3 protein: CSVAHLTGFYEQYF; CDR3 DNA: TGCAGCGTTGCCCACCTCACAGGGTTCTACGAGCAGTACTTC
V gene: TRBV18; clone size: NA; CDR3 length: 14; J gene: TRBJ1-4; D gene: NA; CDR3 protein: CASSSFTTNEKLFF; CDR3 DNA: TGTGCCAGCTCTTCCTTTACAACTAATGAAAAACTGTTTTTT
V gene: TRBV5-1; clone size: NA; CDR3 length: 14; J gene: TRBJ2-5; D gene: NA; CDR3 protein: CASSLWREEETQYF; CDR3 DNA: TGCGCCAGCAGCTTGTGGAGGGAGGAGGAGACCCAGTACTTC
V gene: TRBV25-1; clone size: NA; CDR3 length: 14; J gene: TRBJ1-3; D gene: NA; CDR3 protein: CASSEFREVNTIYF; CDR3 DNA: TGTGCCAGCAGTGAATTCCGGGAGGTAAACACCATATATTTT
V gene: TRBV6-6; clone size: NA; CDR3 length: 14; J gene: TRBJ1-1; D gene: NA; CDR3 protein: CASSLRQGKAEAFF; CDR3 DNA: TGTGCCAGCAGTCTAAGGCAGGGGAAAGCTGAAGCTTTCTTT
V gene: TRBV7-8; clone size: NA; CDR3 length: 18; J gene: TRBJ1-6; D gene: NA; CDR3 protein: CASSPTPPGRFSNSPLHF; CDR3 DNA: TGTGCCAGCAGCCCGACTCCCCCAGGGCGTTTTTCGAATTCACCCCTCCACTTT
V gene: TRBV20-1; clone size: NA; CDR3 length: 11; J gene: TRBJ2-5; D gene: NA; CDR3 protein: CRPGGVGTQYF; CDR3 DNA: TGCAGACCCGGAGGGGTCGGGACCCAGTACTTC
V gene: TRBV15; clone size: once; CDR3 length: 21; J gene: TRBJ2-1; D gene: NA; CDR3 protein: CATSRGYGPRPAGGPHNEQFF; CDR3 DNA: TGTGCCACCAGCAGAGGCTACGGTCCCCGTCCCGCCGGAGGGCCCCACAATGAGCAGTTCTTC
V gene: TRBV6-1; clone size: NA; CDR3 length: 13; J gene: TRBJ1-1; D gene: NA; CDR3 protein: CASSAGVWTEAFF; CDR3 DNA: TGTGCCAGCAGCGCGGGAGTCTGGACTGAAGCTTTCTTT
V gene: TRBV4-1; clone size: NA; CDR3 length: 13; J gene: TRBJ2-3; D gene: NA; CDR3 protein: CASSQRLTDTQYF; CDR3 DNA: TGCGCCAGCAGCCAGAGACTCACAGATACGCAGTATTTT
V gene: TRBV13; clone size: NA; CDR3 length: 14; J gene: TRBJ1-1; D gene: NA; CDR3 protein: CASSAQGRDTEAFF; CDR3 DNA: TGTGCTAGCAGCGCCCAGGGTAGAGACACTGAAGCTTTCTTT
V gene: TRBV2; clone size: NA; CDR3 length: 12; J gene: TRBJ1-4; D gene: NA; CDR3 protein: CASRSRGEKLFF; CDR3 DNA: TGTGCCAGCAGAAGTAGGGGGGAAAAACTGTTTTTT
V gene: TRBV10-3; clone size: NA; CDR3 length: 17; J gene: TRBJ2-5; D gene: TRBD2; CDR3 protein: CAIAGEGLAGGPKTQYF; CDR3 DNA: TGTGCCATCGCCGGAGAGGGACTAGCGGGAGGGCCAAAGACCCAGTACTTC
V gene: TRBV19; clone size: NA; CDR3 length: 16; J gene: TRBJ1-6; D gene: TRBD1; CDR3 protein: CASSTRGQSYNSPLHF; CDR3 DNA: TGTGCCAGTAGTACCCGGGGACAGTCTTATAATTCACCCCTCCACTTT
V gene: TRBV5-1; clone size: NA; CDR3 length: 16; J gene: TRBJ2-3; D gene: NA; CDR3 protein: CASRRDSFSSTDTQYF; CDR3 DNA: TGCGCCAGCAGGAGGGATAGCTTTTCTAGCACAGATACGCAGTATTTT
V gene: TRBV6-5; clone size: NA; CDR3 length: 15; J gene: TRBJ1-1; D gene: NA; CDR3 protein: CASSSIRLVGTEAFF; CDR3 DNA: TGTGCCAGCAGCTCAATTAGACTCGTCGGCACTGAAGCTTTCTTT
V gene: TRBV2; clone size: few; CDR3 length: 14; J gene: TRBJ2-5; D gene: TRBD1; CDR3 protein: CASLTQGFGETQYF; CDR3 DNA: TGTGCCAGCCTAACACAGGGGTTTGGAGAGACCCAGTACTTC
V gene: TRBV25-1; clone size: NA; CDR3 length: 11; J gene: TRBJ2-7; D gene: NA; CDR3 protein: CATLGGYEQYF; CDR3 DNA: TGTGCCACCTTAGGGGGCTACGAGCAGTACTTC
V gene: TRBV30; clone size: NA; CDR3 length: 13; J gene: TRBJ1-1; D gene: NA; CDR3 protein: CAWEKTAKTEAFF; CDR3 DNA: TGTGCCTGGGAAAAGACAGCAAAGACTGAAGCTTTCTTT
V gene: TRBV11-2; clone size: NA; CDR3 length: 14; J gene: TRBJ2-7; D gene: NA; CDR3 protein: CASSLQRASYEQYF; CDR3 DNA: TGTGCCAGCAGCCTCCAGAGGGCCTCCTACGAGCAGTACTTC
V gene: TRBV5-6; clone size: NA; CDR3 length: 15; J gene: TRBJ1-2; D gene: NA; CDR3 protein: CASSLSLTDPYGYTF; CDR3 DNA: TGTGCCAGCAGCCTTTCTCTCACAGACCCCTATGGCTACACCTTC
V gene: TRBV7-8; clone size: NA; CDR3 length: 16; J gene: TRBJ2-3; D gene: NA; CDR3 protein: CASSLVRSTSTDTQYF; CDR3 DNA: TGTGCCAGCAGCTTAGTTCGGAGCACTAGCACAGATACGCAGTATTTT
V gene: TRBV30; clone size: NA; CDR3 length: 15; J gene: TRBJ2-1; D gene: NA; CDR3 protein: CAWSVTTPSSDEQFF; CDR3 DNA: TGTGCCTGGAGTGTAACCACTCCATCCAGCGATGAGCAGTTCTTC
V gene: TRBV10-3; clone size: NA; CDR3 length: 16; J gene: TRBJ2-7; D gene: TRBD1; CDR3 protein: CAISGPGTGGIYEQYF; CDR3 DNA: TGTGCCATCAGTGGGCCCGGGACAGGGGGCATTTACGAGCAGTACTTC
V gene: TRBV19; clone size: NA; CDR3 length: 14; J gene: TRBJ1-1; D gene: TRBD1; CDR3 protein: CASSGQVKNTEAFF; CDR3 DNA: TGTGCCAGTAGTGGACAGGTTAAGAACACTGAAGCTTTCTTT
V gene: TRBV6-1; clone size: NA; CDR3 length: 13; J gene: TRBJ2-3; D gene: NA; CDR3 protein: CASSEAIPGEQYF; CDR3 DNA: TGTGCCAGCAGTGAAGCGATACCGGGAGAGCAGTATTTT
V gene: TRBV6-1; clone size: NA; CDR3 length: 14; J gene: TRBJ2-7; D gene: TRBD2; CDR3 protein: CASSGTSGMYEQYF; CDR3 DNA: TGTGCCAGCAGTGGGACTAGCGGGATGTACGAGCAGTACTTC